The 4 T cell receptor beta chains listed next were all sequenced from one sample in a study of regulatory T cells in long-lasting Graves disease. Combining iRepertoire HTBI primers with Arm-PCR of CDR3 regions, the authors built TCR beta libraries. TCRdb called the multiplex PCR reads again in MiXCR, with one record for every CDR3 protein. Of roughly 430,000 distinct CDR3 sequences in the sample, 16% were seen once. Sample time point: newly diagnosed GD, antithyroid drugs for less than 3 months. Following extraction of RNA from PBMCs, that RNA was used to make the TCR library. The same sample was also used in a study of T cells in Graves' hyperthyroidism and ophthalmopathy.

Material: peripheral blood mononuclear cells (PBMCs), obtained at new diagnosis, from a patient treated with antithyroid drugs. The receptors were gathered from a woman in her twenties or thirties with Graves disease.

As regards this clonotype: A read error is possible here, since a much larger clone lies one base away. V gene TRBV30 combines with J gene TRBJ1-1; D unclear. The CDR3 consists of 12 residues. Germline-derived CDR1 and CDR2 are GTSNPN and SVGIG (reference sequence). Trimming removed 5 bases from V and 0 bases from J, with 7 bases in between. As DNA, the CDR3 is TGTGCCTGGGCATATATGAACACTGAAGCTTTCTTT. Translating gives CAWAYMNTEAFF. The full variable domain, in which reference TRBV30 and TRBJ1-1 provide the parts outside the CDR3, is SQTIHQWPATLVQPVGSPLSLECTVEGTSNPNLYWYRQAAGRGLQLLFYSVGIGQISSEVPQNLSASRPQDRQFILSSKKLLLSDSGFYLCAWAYMNTEAFFGQGTRLTVV.

Ten or more counts support this clonotype. The chain couples TRBV20-1 to TRBJ2-6; tentative D call: TRBD1 (5 bases). CDR1 and CDR2 (germline): DFQATT, SNEGSKA (reference sequence). The CDR3 loop spans 15 amino acids. Trimming took off 1 base at V and 0 bases at J, with 7 bases between the two ends. The CDR3 DNA follows: TGCAGTGCTAGAGTTAGGGGCTCTGGGGCCAACGTCCTGACTTTC. This sequence encodes CSARVRGSGANVLTF.

This clonotype was observed at least ten times. The V and J genes are TRBV29-1 and TRBJ2-7; the D gene is possibly TRBD1 (6 bases). The CDR3 is made up of 14 amino acids. CDR1 is SQVTM, CDR2 ANQGSEA, per germline. Trimming removed 1 base at V and 3 bases at J, with 13 bases between. This CDR3 is CSVEVGARGYEQYF. In DNA form, the CDR3 reads TGCAGCGTTGAAGTAGGCGCCAGGGGCTACGAGCAGTACTTC.

This clonotype was seen at least ten times. This chain uses TRBV5-1 with TRBJ2-3; 9 bases agree with TRBD2. Losses at the gene ends were 2 bases for V and 0 bases for J; bases not matched to a gene: 4. The CDR3 loop spans 16 amino acids. The V gene's germline CDR1 is SGHRS and CDR2 YFSETQ. CDR3: CASSFGLAGSTDTQYF. The CDR3 DNA sequence: TGCGCCAGCAGCTTCGGGCTAGCGGGAAGCACAGATACGCAGTATTTT.